A selection of T cell receptor beta chains follows, all from one sample in a study of blood T cells in healthy people across ages. TCRdb analysed the 5' RACE reads with MiXCR anew, one entry per CDR3 protein. Of 800,000 or so distinct CDR3 sequences in the sample, 20% to 25% were seen once. The same sample was also studied in work on T cells of mothers and their children.

Sequenced input: blood. The receptors originated from a boy between 5 and 17 years old in good health. Both conserved end residues are part of each CDR3. Each record gives: clone size, D gene, J gene, CDR3 length, V gene, CDR3 protein, CDR3 DNA. The D gene is left open where the match is weak. Some rows mark clone size as missing; the rest say once, few, many or name a class of expanded clone.

size: .
D: .
J: TRBJ2-7
length: 14
V: TRBV29-1
CDR3: CSVEDRGEGYEQYF
DNA: TGCAGCGTTGAAGATCGCGGGGAAGGCTACGAGCAGTACTTC

size: .
D: TRBD2
J: TRBJ2-1
length: 15
V: TRBV27
CDR3: CASSLVVAGGNEQFF
DNA: TGTGCCAGCAGTTTAGTGGTAGCGGGGGGCAATGAGCAGTTCTTC

size: few
D: TRBD2
J: TRBJ2-7
length: 15
V: TRBV20-1
CDR3: CSADPTSGSTYEQYF
DNA: TGCAGTGCTGACCCGACTAGCGGGAGTACTTACGAGCAGTACTTC

size: .
D: .
J: TRBJ1-5
length: 15
V: TRBV3-1
CDR3: CASRNVRGGTDTQHF
DNA: TGTGCCAGCAGGAATGTGCGGGGGGGCACAGATACGCAGCATTTT

size: once
D: TRBD2
J: TRBJ2-1
length: 17
V: TRBV6-9
CDR3: CASSYLRRESLANEQFF
DNA: TGTGCCAGCAGTTATTTGAGGCGGGAGTCCCTTGCCAATGAGCAGTTCTTC

size: few
D: TRBD2
J: TRBJ2-3
length: 15
V: TRBV29-1
CDR3: CSVDGLAGPTDTQYF
DNA: TGCAGCGTTGATGGACTAGCGGGGCCCACAGATACGCAGTATTTT

size: few
D: TRBD1
J: TRBJ1-4
length: 15
V: TRBV28
CDR3: CASSTRTGPNEKLFF
DNA: TGTGCCAGCAGTACCCGGACAGGTCCGAATGAAAAACTGTTTTTT

size: .
D: TRBD2
J: TRBJ2-7
length: 14
V: TRBV20-1
CDR3: CSARSGSGGYEQYF
DNA: TGCAGTGCTAGGTCGGGTAGCGGGGGTTACGAGCAGTACTTC

size: few
D: .
J: TRBJ2-3
length: 16
V: TRBV10-3
CDR3: CAISVSGDRSTDTQYF
DNA: TGTGCCATCAGTGTATCGGGGGACCGCAGCACAGATACGCAGTATTTT

size: .
D: TRBD1
J: TRBJ1-4
length: 14
V: TRBV6-5
CDR3: CASREIQGIRKLFF
DNA: TGTGCCAGCAGGGAGATACAGGGGATACGAAAACTGTTTTTT

size: .
D: TRBD1
J: TRBJ2-4
length: 17
V: TRBV5-1
CDR3: CASSFTISGTAQNIQYF
DNA: TGCGCCAGCAGCTTCACTATTTCCGGGACAGCCCAAAACATTCAGTACTTC

size: few
D: .
J: TRBJ2-3
length: 15
V: TRBV4-1
CDR3: CASSLAEEGKDTQYF
DNA: TGCGCCAGCAGCCTAGCCGAGGAGGGGAAAGATACGCAGTATTTT

size: .
D: TRBD2
J: TRBJ2-5
length: 18
V: TRBV28
CDR3: CASSPSGSGYVGQETQYF
DNA: TGTGCCAGCAGTCCGAGCGGGAGTGGGTACGTGGGTCAAGAGACCCAGTACTTC

size: few
D: TRBD1
J: TRBJ2-7
length: 15
V: TRBV6-5
CDR3: CASSYRAGGWDEQYF
DNA: TGTGCCAGCAGTTACAGGGCAGGGGGCTGGGACGAGCAGTACTTC

size: .
D: TRBD2
J: TRBJ2-2
length: 16
V: TRBV12-3/TRBV12-4
CDR3: CASSRGDSWDTGELFF
DNA: TGTGCCAGCAGCCGGGGGGACTCGTGGGACACCGGGGAGCTGTTTTTT

size: few
D: .
J: TRBJ2-7
length: 15
V: TRBV28
CDR3: CASTKRPGGGYEQYF
DNA: TGTGCCAGCACCAAACGACCCGGTGGTGGGTACGAGCAGTACTTC

size: .
D: .
J: TRBJ2-2
length: 15
V: TRBV11-2
CDR3: CASSLEYQGVGELFF
DNA: TGTGCCAGCAGCTTAGAGTATCAAGGGGTCGGGGAGCTGTTTTTT

size: .
D: .
J: TRBJ2-7
length: 13
V: TRBV29-1
CDR3: CSVEAQSTYEQYF
DNA: TGCAGCGTTGAGGCACAGTCCACCTACGAGCAGTACTTC

size: many
D: TRBD2
J: TRBJ2-4
length: 16
V: TRBV5-1
CDR3: CASSLTSGGAKNIQYF
DNA: TGCGCCAGCAGCTTGACGAGCGGGGGAGCCAAAAACATTCAGTACTTC

size: .
D: .
J: TRBJ1-2
length: 17
V: TRBV5-1
CDR3: CASSLFVRPGRVYGYTF
DNA: TGCGCCAGCAGCTTATTCGTTCGTCCGGGCAGGGTGTATGGCTACACCTTC

size: .
D: TRBD2
J: TRBJ2-1
length: 15
V: TRBV5-1
CDR3: CASSTAGGGYNEQFF
DNA: TGCGCCAGCAGCACAGCGGGAGGGGGATACAATGAGCAGTTCTTC

size: .
D: TRBD1
J: TRBJ2-3
length: 15
V: TRBV29-1
CDR3: CSVLTGAQYTDTQYF
DNA: TGCAGCGTTCTGACAGGGGCACAATATACTGATACGCAGTATTTT

size: .
D: TRBD2
J: TRBJ2-1
length: 20
V: TRBV25-1
CDR3: CASSESLGENKRGGYNEQFF
DNA: TGTGCCAGCAGTGAATCATTGGGTGAGAATAAGCGGGGGGGCTACAATGAGCAGTTCTTC

size: few
D: .
J: TRBJ2-1
length: 13
V: TRBV2
CDR3: CANTLSPLNEQFF
DNA: TGTGCCAACACCCTATCCCCTCTCAATGAGCAGTTCTTC

size: few
D: TRBD2
J: TRBJ2-2
length: 19
V: TRBV7-8
CDR3: CASSTRTSGGHPNTGELFF
DNA: TGTGCCAGCAGCACGAGGACTAGCGGGGGGCACCCGAACACCGGGGAGCTGTTTTTT

size: .
D: .
J: TRBJ2-5
length: 13
V: TRBV7-8
CDR3: CASSPSTQETQYF
DNA: TGTGCCAGCAGCCCCTCGACCCAAGAGACCCAGTACTTC

size: .
D: TRBD1
J: TRBJ2-3
length: 16
V: TRBV7-2
CDR3: CASSLVRTGGTDTQYF
DNA: TGTGCCAGCAGCTTAGTTCGGACAGGGGGCACAGATACGCAGTATTTT

size: .
D: TRBD1
J: TRBJ2-2
length: 15
V: TRBV12-3/TRBV12-4
CDR3: CASSSGTGGHGELFF
DNA: TGTGCCAGCAGTAGTGGGACAGGGGGTCACGGGGAGCTGTTTTTT

size: .
D: TRBD2
J: TRBJ2-1
length: 15
V: TRBV3-1
CDR3: CASSQPGLGGNEQFF
DNA: TGTGCCAGCAGCCAACCGGGACTAGGGGGCAATGAGCAGTTCTTC

size: .
D: .
J: TRBJ1-2
length: 12
V: TRBV5-5
CDR3: CASSLVPASYTF
DNA: TGTGCCAGCAGCTTGGTCCCAGCATCCTACACCTTC

size: few
D: .
J: TRBJ2-1
length: 15
V: TRBV7-9
CDR3: CASSLGAPLGSEQFF
DNA: TGTGCCAGCAGCTTAGGGGCCCCACTAGGGAGTGAGCAGTTCTTC

size: few
D: TRBD1
J: TRBJ2-7
length: 15
V: TRBV20-1
CDR3: CSASGQGASSYEQYF
DNA: TGCAGTGCTAGTGGACAGGGGGCGAGCTCCTACGAGCAGTACTTC

size: few
D: TRBD2
J: TRBJ2-4
length: 19
V: TRBV7-3
CDR3: CASSLRATSGGEAKNIQYF
DNA: TGTGCCAGCAGCTTGCGGGCGACTAGCGGGGGGGAGGCCAAAAACATTCAGTACTTC

size: few
D: .
J: TRBJ2-7
length: 14
V: TRBV5-1
CDR3: CASSLAGSSGEQYF
DNA: TGCGCCAGCAGCTTGGCAGGGTCCTCGGGCGAGCAGTACTTC

size: few
D: .
J: TRBJ2-7
length: 16
V: TRBV9
CDR3: CASSDNRLVPSYEQYF
DNA: TGTGCCAGCAGTGATAACCGACTAGTCCCCTCCTACGAGCAGTACTTC

size: .
D: .
J: TRBJ1-4
length: 13
V: TRBV20-1
CDR3: CSAPKRGDEKLFF
DNA: TGCAGTGCCCCTAAAAGGGGGGATGAAAAACTGTTTTTT

size: few
D: .
J: TRBJ2-2
length: 11
V: TRBV6-6
CDR3: CASSYIGELFF
DNA: TGTGCCAGCAGTTACATTGGGGAGCTGTTTTTT

size: few
D: .
J: TRBJ2-5
length: 11
V: TRBV20-1
CDR3: CSASAFGTQYF
DNA: TGCAGTGCTAGCGCCTTTGGAACCCAGTACTTC